This TCR beta chain derives from a study of cytomegalovirus exposure and HLA in healthy donors. Primers: 60 Vbeta forward and 13 Jbeta reverse. Data came from immunoSEQ multiplex PCR; TCRdb stores just in-frame clones and leaves some out. The data show 100,000 to 150,000 clones, around 74% seen once. Findings and limits, study-wide: Donor immune exposure was known only as CMV serostatus. From TCR beta sequences, most subjects' HLA-A and HLA-B alleles were reportedly predicted accurately.

As to this clone: Its specificity is not known.

This sequence originates from a woman aged 50 to 60 in good health and CMV-seropositive. Material: PBMCs.

The CDR3 loop is CASSFPGFRSGANVLTF. As DNA, the CDR3 is TGCGCCAGCAGTTTTCCAGGGTTCCGCTCTGGGGCCAACGTCCTGACTTTC. The chain employs TRBV5-1 and TRBJ2-6; maybe TRBD1 (5 bases). CDR1 is SGHRS, CDR2 YFSETQ, per germline. The CDR3 runs 17 residues. V was cut by 5 bases and J by 0 bases, with 15 bases left in between.